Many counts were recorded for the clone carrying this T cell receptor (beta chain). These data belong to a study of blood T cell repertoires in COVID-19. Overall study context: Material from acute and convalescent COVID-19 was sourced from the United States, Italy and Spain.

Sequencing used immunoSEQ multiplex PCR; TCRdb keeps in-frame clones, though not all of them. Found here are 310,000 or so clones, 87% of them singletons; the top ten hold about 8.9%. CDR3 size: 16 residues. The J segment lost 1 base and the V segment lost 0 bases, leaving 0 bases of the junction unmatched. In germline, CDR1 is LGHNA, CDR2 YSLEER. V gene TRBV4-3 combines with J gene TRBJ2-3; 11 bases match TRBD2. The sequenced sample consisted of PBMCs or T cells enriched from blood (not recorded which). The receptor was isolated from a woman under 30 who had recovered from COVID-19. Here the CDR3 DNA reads TGCGCCAGCAGCCAAGAACTAGCGGGGGGCACAGATACGCAGTATTTT. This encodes CASSQELAGGTDTQYF.